The rows below give T cell receptor beta chains drawn from one sample of a study of vaccination and CD4 T cells after COVID-19. Their cognate antigens are unknown. TCRdb redid the calling of the PCR reads with MiXCR, one entry per CDR3 protein. This table holds fewer than 20,000 distinct CDR3 sequences, around 73% found once. Material: CD4+ T cells from blood, cultured in vitro. The receptor source for this set is a human donor who had recovered from COVID-19. The CDR3 runs from the conserved cysteine through the conserved F or W. The order of the fields is clone size, D gene, V gene, J gene, CDR3 length, CDR3 protein, CDR3 DNA. The D gene is left open where the match is weak. Size tells how often a clone was seen (once, few, many) or the class of an expanded clone, and some rows leave it out.

NA	TRBD1	TRBV27	TRBJ1-5	15	CASSQMDRGHQPQHF	TGTGCCAGCAGTCAAATGGACAGGGGACATCAGCCCCAGCATTTT
NA	TRBD1	TRBV7-2	TRBJ1-6	17	CASRNEHRDRVFSPLHF	TGTGCCAGCAGAAACGAGCACCGGGACAGGGTTTTTTCACCCCTCCACTTT
NA	NA	TRBV6-1	TRBJ1-2	11	CASSTSGGYTF	TGTGCCAGCAGTACTTCAGGCGGCTACACCTTC
NA	TRBD1	TRBV6-2/TRBV6-3	TRBJ1-1	16	CASSYGTGRVNTEAFF	TGTGCCAGCAGTTACGGGACAGGGCGAGTGAACACTGAAGCTTTCTTT
NA	NA	TRBV29-1	TRBJ2-5	11	CSVAGQETQYF	TGCAGCGTTGCTGGTCAAGAGACCCAGTACTTC
NA	NA	TRBV7-2	TRBJ1-3	15	CASSPSTTSGNTIYF	TGTGCCAGCAGCCCCAGCACCACCTCTGGAAACACCATATATTTT
NA	NA	TRBV7-8	TRBJ1-2	15	CASSLARRGKVGYTF	TGTGCCAGCAGCTTAGCTCGCAGGGGAAAAGTTGGCTACACCTTC
few	NA	TRBV7-9	TRBJ1-2	13	CASSPMRNYLGTF	TGTGCCAGCAGCCCGATGAGGAACTATTTGGGGACCTTC
NA	NA	TRBV19	TRBJ1-1	12	CASRRGNTEAFF	TGTGCTAGCCGACGGGGGAACACTGAAGCTTTCTTT
NA	TRBD1	TRBV27	TRBJ1-6	15	CASSSGQGIGSPLHF	TGTGCCAGCAGTTCGGGACAGGGAATAGGATCACCCCTCCACTTT
NA	NA	TRBV29-1	TRBJ1-1	11	CSAAPGPEAFF	TGCAGCGCAGCTCCGGGTCCTGAAGCTTTCTTT
NA	NA	TRBV6-1	TRBJ1-5	17	CASSPVHGRAGFTNQHF	TGTGCCAGCAGCCCTGTCCATGGTCGGGCTGGGTTCACTAACCAGCATTTT
NA	NA	TRBV28	TRBJ1-2	15	CASRAYTGSNYGYTF	TGTGCCAGCAGGGCTTATACAGGGTCTAACTATGGCTACACCTTC
NA	NA	TRBV19	TRBJ1-1	14	CASSMDGLGTEAFF	TGTGCCAGTAGTATGGATGGCCTTGGCACTGAAGCTTTCTTT
NA	NA	TRBV23-1	TRBJ1-5	14	CASSPRWGDQPQHF	TGCGCCAGCAGTCCGAGATGGGGGGACCAGCCCCAGCATTTT
NA	NA	TRBV21-1	TRBJ1-5	18	CASSKDQGQGVSGQPQHF	TGTGCCAGCAGCAAAGATCAGGGGCAGGGGGTGTCCGGTCAGCCCCAGCATTTT
few	TRBD1	TRBV20-1	TRBJ1-5	16	CSAGGTGAYSNQPQHF	TGCAGTGCTGGAGGGACAGGGGCTTATAGCAATCAGCCCCAGCATTTT
few	NA	TRBV27	TRBJ1-2	12	CASSPDRYGYTF	TGTGCCAGCAGCCCAGACAGATATGGCTACACCTTC
NA	TRBD1	TRBV7-3	TRBJ2-7	17	CASSRTGGPLSYNEQYF	TGTGCCAGCAGCCGAACAGGGGGCCCATTATCCTATAACGAGCAGTACTTC
once	NA	TRBV20-1	TRBJ2-2	14	CSAPTRLWTGELFF	TGCAGTGCGCCGACAAGGCTGTGGACCGGGGAGCTGTTTTTT
NA	NA	TRBV30	TRBJ1-2	14	CAWSVQAGNYGYTF	TGTGCCTGGAGTGTACAGGCAGGGAACTATGGCTACACCTTC
NA	TRBD1	TRBV30	TRBJ1-2	13	CAWGTAPHYGYTF	TGTGCCTGGGGGACAGCTCCACACTATGGCTACACCTTC
NA	TRBD2	TRBV7-2	TRBJ2-3	16	CASSSQSGRAGDTQYF	TGTGCCAGCAGCTCCCAAAGCGGGAGGGCGGGCGATACGCAGTATTTT
NA	TRBD1	TRBV27	TRBJ1-6	21	CASSSIWQGDPYSSYNSPLHF	TGTGCCAGCAGTTCCATATGGCAGGGGGACCCCTACAGCTCCTATAATTCACCCCTCCACTTT
NA	NA	TRBV27	TRBJ1-5	12	CASSLLGQPQHF	TGTGCCAGCAGTTTATTGGGTCAGCCCCAGCATTTT
NA	TRBD1	TRBV7-9	TRBJ2-7	15	CASSFTGTVFYEQYF	TGTGCCAGCAGCTTTACCGGGACAGTCTTCTACGAGCAGTACTTC
few	NA	TRBV6-2/TRBV6-3	TRBJ1-5	17	CASSYQRTGKINQPQHF	TGTGCCAGCAGTTACCAGCGTACAGGGAAAATCAATCAGCCCCAGCATTTT
NA	NA	TRBV6-2/TRBV6-3	TRBJ1-1	14	CASSYVTANTEAFF	TGTGCCAGCAGCTACGTGACGGCGAACACTGAAGCTTTCTTT
once	NA	TRBV6-1	TRBJ1-2	14	CASSEAWTNYGYTF	TGTGCCAGCAGTGAAGCCTGGACGAACTATGGCTACACCTTC
NA	NA	TRBV28	TRBJ2-3	13	CASRPGTGDTQYF	TGTGCCAGCCGTCCAGGGACGGGGGATACGCAGTATTTT
NA	NA	TRBV10-3	TRBJ1-5	13	CAISGTGNQPQHF	TGTGCCATCAGTGGGACAGGCAATCAGCCCCAGCATTTT
once	TRBD1	TRBV30	TRBJ2-5	13	CAWGQGIQETQYF	TGTGCCTGGGGACAGGGGATCCAAGAGACCCAGTACTTC
NA	TRBD2	TRBV6-1	TRBJ2-1	15	CASSELAGGGNEQFF	TGTGCCAGCAGTGAACTAGCGGGAGGGGGCAATGAGCAGTTCTTC
NA	NA	TRBV6-1	TRBJ1-1	14	CASKNLDRNTEAFF	TGTGCCAGCAAAAACCTCGACAGGAACACTGAAGCTTTCTTT
NA	TRBD2	TRBV24-1	TRBJ2-1	16	CATSDRGRAPYNEQFF	TGTGCCACCAGTGACCGCGGGAGGGCCCCTTACAATGAGCAGTTCTTC
NA	NA	TRBV2	TRBJ2-5	12	CASSEARETQYF	TGTGCCAGCAGTGAAGCGCGGGAGACCCAGTACTTC
once	NA	TRBV19	TRBJ2-7	13	CASSGQHPYEQYF	TGTGCCAGTAGTGGGCAGCACCCCTACGAGCAGTACTTC
NA	TRBD1	TRBV6-1	TRBJ1-5	16	CASRPGQGLQGQPQHF	TGTGCCAGCAGACCGGGACAGGGACTTCAAGGACAGCCCCAGCATTTT
once	NA	TRBV7-6	TRBJ2-3	14	CASSLVTSPDTQYF	TGTGCCAGCAGCTTAGTCACTAGCCCAGATACGCAGTATTTT
NA	TRBD1	TRBV6-1	TRBJ1-1	14	CASSHDRGKTEAFF	TGTGCCAGCAGCCATGACAGGGGGAAAACTGAAGCTTTCTTT
few	TRBD1	TRBV6-1	TRBJ1-1	16	CASSPGQGHRGTEAFF	TGTGCCAGCAGTCCCGGACAGGGCCACAGGGGCACTGAAGCTTTCTTT
NA	NA	TRBV12-3/TRBV12-4	TRBJ1-2	13	CASSFRWNYGYTF	TGTGCCAGCAGTTTTCGATGGAACTATGGCTACACCTTC
NA	TRBD2	TRBV7-2	TRBJ2-1	13	CASSLGGGNEQFF	TGTGCCAGCAGCTTAGGGGGGGGGAATGAGCAGTTCTTC
NA	TRBD1	TRBV6-1	TRBJ1-3	16	CASTGLRGLSGNTIYF	TGTGCCAGCACCGGTCTGAGGGGGCTTTCGGGAAACACCATATATTTT
few	NA	TRBV15	TRBJ1-1	13	CATRERGGTEAFF	TGTGCCACCAGAGAACGGGGGGGAACTGAAGCTTTCTTT
NA	TRBD1	TRBV7-9	TRBJ1-1	15	CASSRGQGRGPEAFF	TGTGCCAGCAGCAGGGGGCAGGGGCGAGGGCCTGAAGCTTTCTTT
NA	NA	TRBV28	TRBJ1-2	12	CASSRRMVGYTF	TGTGCCAGCAGTCGGCGGATGGTTGGCTACACCTTC
NA	NA	TRBV6-5	TRBJ1-6	14	CASSYERENSPLHF	TGTGCCAGCAGTTACGAAAGGGAAAATTCACCCCTCCACTTT
once	TRBD1	TRBV7-2	TRBJ2-4	19	CASSLDGTGGLGAKNIQYF	TGTGCCAGCAGCTTAGATGGGACAGGGGGCTTAGGGGCCAAAAACATTCAGTACTTC
few	NA	TRBV24-1	TRBJ2-7	15	CATSDSRTRSYEQYF	TGTGCCACCAGTGATTCGCGGACACGCTCCTACGAGCAGTACTTC
NA	NA	TRBV6-2/TRBV6-3	TRBJ2-7	11	CASKLGQGKYF	TGTGCCAGCAAGCTTGGGCAGGGAAAGTACTTC
NA	NA	TRBV6-1	TRBJ1-2	13	CASSSGPQKGYTF	TGTGCCAGCAGCTCCGGGCCACAGAAGGGCTACACCTTC
NA	TRBD2	TRBV7-2	TRBJ2-5	15	CASSLEGTRRETQYF	TGTGCCAGCAGCTTAGAAGGGACTAGGAGAGAGACCCAGTACTTC
NA	TRBD1	TRBV6-2/TRBV6-3	TRBJ1-2	15	CASSYGGQGFYGYTF	TGTGCCAGCAGTTACGGGGGACAGGGATTCTATGGCTACACCTTC
NA	NA	TRBV6-5	TRBJ1-1	14	CASSYIGRTTEAFF	TGTGCCAGCAGTTACATAGGGCGGACCACTGAAGCTTTCTTT
NA	TRBD2	TRBV27	TRBJ2-5	15	CASSLLAGGQETQYF	TGTGCCAGCAGTTTACTAGCGGGAGGGCAAGAGACCCAGTACTTC
few	NA	TRBV18	TRBJ1-5	16	CASSLLSGGGNQPQHF	TGTGCCAGCTCACTTTTGTCGGGGGGCGGCAATCAGCCCCAGCATTTT
once	TRBD1	TRBV20-1	TRBJ1-2	14	CSARETGQGSGYTF	TGCAGTGCTAGAGAGACCGGACAGGGTTCTGGCTACACCTTC
NA	NA	TRBV27	TRBJ2-5	13	CASSLSSWGTQYF	TGTGCCAGCAGTTTGTCAAGTTGGGGGACCCAGTACTTC